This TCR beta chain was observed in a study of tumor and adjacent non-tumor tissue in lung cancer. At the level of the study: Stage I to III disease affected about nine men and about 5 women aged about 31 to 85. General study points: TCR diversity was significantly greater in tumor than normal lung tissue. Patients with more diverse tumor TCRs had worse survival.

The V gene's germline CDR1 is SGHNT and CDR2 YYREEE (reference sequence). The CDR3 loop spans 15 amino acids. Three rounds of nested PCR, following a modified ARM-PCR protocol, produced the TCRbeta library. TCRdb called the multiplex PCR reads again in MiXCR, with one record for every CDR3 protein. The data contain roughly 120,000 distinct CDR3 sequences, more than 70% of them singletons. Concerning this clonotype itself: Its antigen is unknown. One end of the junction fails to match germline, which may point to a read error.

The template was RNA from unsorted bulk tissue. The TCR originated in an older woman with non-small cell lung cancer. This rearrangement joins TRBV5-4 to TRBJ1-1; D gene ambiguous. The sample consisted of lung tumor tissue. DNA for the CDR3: TGTACCAGCAGCCCCCTTGGTGGGATGAACACTGAAGCTTTCTTT. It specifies CTSSPLGGMNTEAFF.